This TCR beta chain stems from a study of blood T cell repertoires in COVID-19. Across the whole study: Samples taken during acute and convalescent COVID-19 were collected in the United States, Italy and Spain. PBMCs, B-cell-depleted T cells, or T cells were the source of the cDNA or gDNA that made up the material.

V was pared by 6 bases and J by 5 bases, with 13 bases between. This CDR3 spans 13 amino acids. From germline, CDR1 is MNHEY and CDR2 SVGAGI. Original processing methods: Amplification of reference gene primers was used by the study to estimate nucleated cell counts. Sequencing was performed with immunoSEQ multiplex PCR; in TCRdb, only in-frame clones are kept and a portion is missing. D and trimming were read from the DNA, whereas the V and J calls and clone size are those reported in that table. The profile shows 30,000 to 45,000 clones, 81% of them singletons. The chain combines TRBV6-5 with TRBJ1-2; weak D call: TRBD1 (5 bases). This receptor was identified in a man of 80 years or more with active or convalescent COVID-19. Source material: peripheral blood. Here the CDR3 reads CASRPGGGYGYTF. The CDR3 DNA sequence: TGTGCCAGCAGGCCCGGCGGGGGTTATGGCTACACCTTC.